A selection of T cell receptor beta chains follows, all from one sample in a study of blood T cell repertoires in COVID-19. Repertoires were generated with immunoSEQ multiplex PCR, while TCRdb's copy carries only in-frame clones and drops some. The table has roughly 80,000 clones, 80% seen once. Sequencing was done on a sample of peripheral blood. These receptors originate from a man aged 55 to 70 with active or convalescent COVID-19. Both conserved end residues are part of each CDR3. The D gene is left open where the match is weak. The size field is filled for only some rows; it gives once, few, many or a size class.

d_call	clone_size	v_call	j_call	cdr3_length	cdr3_aa	cdr3_nt
TRBD1	-	TRBV19	TRBJ1-1	14	CASSNQGANTEAFF	TGTGCCAGTAGTAATCAGGGGGCGAACACTGAAGCTTTCTTT
TRBD2	few	TRBV7-2	TRBJ2-7	16	CASSLAEASGGLEQYF	TGTGCCAGCAGCTTAGCGGAGGCTAGCGGGGGTTTAGAGCAGTACTTC
TRBD1	-	TRBV4-2	TRBJ1-3	17	CASSQETGMTSGNTIYF	TGTGCCAGCAGCCAAGAGACAGGGATGACCTCTGGAAACACCATATATTTT
TRBD1	-	TRBV12-3/TRBV12-4	TRBJ2-7	13	CASSQGQVHEQYF	TGTGCCAGCAGCCAGGGACAGGTCCACGAGCAGTACTTC
-	-	TRBV19	TRBJ2-3	16	CATSIHRGRLLDTQYF	TGTGCCACCTCAATCCACCGGGGGAGATTACTAGATACGCAGTATTTT
-	-	TRBV19	TRBJ2-3	13	CASSRGGEDTQYF	TGTGCCAGTAGTAGAGGGGGGGAAGATACGCAGTATTTT
TRBD1	-	TRBV4-1	TRBJ1-1	15	CASSPGQGAYTEAFF	TGCGCCAGCAGCCCCGGACAGGGGGCTTATACTGAAGCTTTCTTT
TRBD2	-	TRBV6-6	TRBJ2-3	15	CASSYYAGGTDTQYF	TGTGCCAGCAGTTACTATGCGGGGGGCACAGATACGCAGTATTTT
-	-	TRBV25-1	TRBJ1-3	12	CASGWGRNTIYF	TGTGCCAGCGGCTGGGGCCGAAACACCATATATTTT
TRBD2	few	TRBV4-1	TRBJ2-1	16	CASSQDWGGGYNEQFF	TGCGCCAGCAGCCAAGATTGGGGCGGGGGATACAATGAGCAGTTCTTC
TRBD1	few	TRBV29-1	TRBJ2-3	15	CSVEDGTASTDTQYF	TGCAGCGTTGAAGACGGGACAGCGAGCACAGATACGCAGTATTTT
-	-	TRBV4-3	TRBJ2-7	17	CASSQESRTAGTYEQYF	TGCGCCAGCAGCCAAGAATCTCGGACGGCGGGAACCTACGAGCAGTACTTC
-	once	TRBV6-4	TRBJ2-1	13	CASSDPRVNEQFF	TGTGCCAGCAGTGACCCCAGGGTCAATGAGCAGTTCTTC
-	few	TRBV4-2	TRBJ2-7	12	CASSRESYEQYF	TGTGCCAGCAGCCGCGAGTCCTACGAGCAGTACTTC
TRBD2	-	TRBV7-3	TRBJ2-1	15	CASSSAGATFNEQFF	TGTGCCAGCAGCTCAGCGGGGGCTACGTTCAATGAGCAGTTCTTC
-	-	TRBV19	TRBJ2-4	16	CASSILTTQAKNIQYF	TGTGCCAGTAGTATTTTGACAACCCAAGCCAAAAACATTCAGTACTTC
TRBD1	few	TRBV4-1	TRBJ1-5	14	CASSQGQGNQPQHF	TGCGCCAGCAGCCAAGGACAGGGTAATCAGCCCCAGCATTTT
-	-	TRBV9	TRBJ1-6	18	CASSADGLPSSYNSPLHF	TGTGCCAGCAGCGCAGATGGACTTCCTAGCTCCTATAATTCACCCCTCCACTTT
TRBD2	-	TRBV6-4	TRBJ2-3	15	CASRPSGGAPDTQYF	TGTGCCAGCAGACCTAGCGGGGGGGCCCCTGATACGCAGTATTTT
TRBD2	-	TRBV4-2	TRBJ2-1	14	CASSLSGGALEQFF	TGTGCCAGCAGCCTTAGCGGGGGGGCACTTGAGCAGTTCTTC
TRBD1	-	TRBV19	TRBJ1-5	16	CASSIPDRGSNQPQHF	TGTGCCAGTAGTATCCCGGACAGGGGAAGCAATCAGCCCCAGCATTTT
-	-	TRBV19	TRBJ2-3	16	CASSAMLGAGVDTQYF	TGTGCCAGTAGCGCCATGTTGGGGGCAGGAGTAGATACGCAGTATTTT
-	-	TRBV6-5	TRBJ2-3	12	CASRGGPDTQYF	TGTGCCAGCAGGGGCGGGCCAGATACGCAGTATTTT
TRBD2	-	TRBV5-4	TRBJ2-1	14	CASTSSGGSSEQFF	TGTGCCAGCACCTCTAGCGGGGGGAGTAGTGAGCAGTTCTTC
TRBD1	-	TRBV5-6	TRBJ1-2	14	CASSLTGQNYGYTF	TGTGCCAGCAGCTTGACGGGACAGAACTATGGCTACACCTTC
TRBD1	-	TRBV12-3/TRBV12-4	TRBJ1-4	12	CASRQGAEKLFF	TGTGCCAGCAGACAGGGGGCCGAAAAACTGTTTTTT
TRBD1	-	TRBV2	TRBJ2-7	15	CASSELTGLTDEQYF	TGTGCCAGCAGTGAACTGACAGGGTTAACCGACGAGCAGTACTTC
TRBD2	-	TRBV2	TRBJ2-3	17	CASLSGASGGITDTQYF	TGTGCCAGCCTGTCAGGGGCCAGCGGGGGGATTACAGATACGCAGTATTTT
TRBD1	-	TRBV5-1	TRBJ2-3	16	CASSRTGGPPTDTQYF	TGCGCCAGCAGCAGAACAGGGGGCCCACCCACAGATACGCAGTATTTT
TRBD1	-	TRBV7-2	TRBJ1-1	15	CASSLKTGGVTEAFF	TGTGCCAGCAGCTTAAAGACAGGGGGCGTCACTGAAGCTTTCTTT
-	-	TRBV6-1	TRBJ2-5	16	CASSEAGSGPRETQYF	TGTGCCAGCAGTGAAGCGGGCTCAGGGCCCCGGGAGACCCAGTACTTC
-	-	TRBV12-3/TRBV12-4	TRBJ1-6	13	CASRGLADSPLHF	TGTGCCAGCAGGGGACTGGCTGATTCACCCCTCCACTTT
TRBD2	-	TRBV18	TRBJ2-1	16	CASSPGRGGGAYEQFF	TGTGCCAGCTCACCGGGGAGAGGCGGGGGGGCGTATGAGCAGTTCTTC
-	-	TRBV6-5	TRBJ2-2	15	CASSLQTSGVGELFF	TGTGCCAGCAGCCTACAGACAAGCGGAGTCGGGGAGCTGTTTTTT
-	-	TRBV28	TRBJ1-4	12	CATTGHDEKLFF	TGTGCCACTACAGGACATGATGAAAAACTGTTTTTT
-	-	TRBV7-2	TRBJ1-5	16	CASSPRTANSNQPQHF	TGTGCCAGCAGCCCCCGGACAGCTAATAGCAATCAGCCCCAGCATTTT
-	-	TRBV7-8	TRBJ1-2	15	CASSLSGQPTYGYTF	TGTGCCAGCAGCCTTAGCGGGCAGCCCACCTATGGCTACACCTTC
-	-	TRBV7-2	TRBJ1-2	14	CASSLAGGQGGYTF	TGTGCCAGCAGCTTAGCGGGGGGGCAGGGAGGCTACACCTTC
-	-	TRBV12-3/TRBV12-4	TRBJ1-5	13	CASNQGYNQPQHF	TGTGCCAGCAATCAGGGTTACAATCAGCCCCAGCATTTT
-	-	TRBV21-1	TRBJ2-5	16	CASSKVGRGVQETQYF	TGTGCCAGCAGCAAAGTTGGGCGGGGGGTCCAAGAGACCCAGTACTTC
TRBD2	-	TRBV25-1	TRBJ2-3	18	CASSATSGGGFETDTQYF	TGTGCCAGCAGTGCAACTAGCGGGGGGGGTTTTGAGACAGATACGCAGTATTTT
TRBD1	-	TRBV18	TRBJ2-2	16	CASSSRDRSNTGELFF	TGTGCCAGCTCATCCCGGGACAGGTCGAACACCGGGGAGCTGTTTTTT
TRBD1	-	TRBV27	TRBJ2-1	15	CASSPRDSPYNEQFF	TGTGCCAGCAGTCCTCGGGACAGCCCCTACAATGAGCAGTTCTTC
TRBD2	-	TRBV7-6	TRBJ2-7	15	CASSLGTGGSYEQYF	TGTGCCAGCAGCTTAGGGACGGGGGGGTCCTACGAGCAGTACTTC
TRBD1	-	TRBV19	TRBJ1-5	16	CASSMAGTGYNQPQHF	TGTGCCAGTAGTATGGCCGGGACAGGGTACAATCAGCCCCAGCATTTT
-	-	TRBV27	TRBJ1-6	13	CASSFDSDSPLHF	TGTGCCAGCAGTTTTGATTCGGATTCACCCCTCCACTTT
TRBD1	-	TRBV5-1	TRBJ2-5	16	CASSSNPGQGKETQYF	TGCGCCAGCAGCTCTAACCCGGGACAGGGGAAGGAAACCCAGTACTTC
TRBD2	-	TRBV4-3	TRBJ2-3	15	CASSQGSGATDTQYF	TGCGCCAGCAGCCAGGGTAGCGGGGCAACAGATACGCAGTATTTT
-	few	TRBV13	TRBJ1-3	13	CASRGVGGNTIYF	TGTGCCAGCAGAGGGGTAGGGGGAAACACCATATATTTT
-	-	TRBV12-3/TRBV12-4	TRBJ1-4	12	CASSPYREKLFF	TGTGCCAGCAGTCCCTACCGGGAAAAACTGTTTTTT